Following are 14 T cell receptor beta chains from one sample sequenced in a study of human T cells and chemical hapten exposure. MiXCR was run by TCRdb on the RACE reads, yielding one entry per CDR3 protein. The sample carries more than 75,000 distinct CDR3 sequences, roughly a tenth recorded once. Time point noted: patch test 2, 6 weeks after DPC sensitization. Sample treatment: therapeutic diphenylcyclopropenone sensitization with weekly scalp DPC. Sequencing was performed on whole blood, taken in connection with sensitization to the hapten diphenylcyclopropenone (DPC). The source of these receptors is a young woman with alopecia areata. Some clones in this sample may be carry-over from other donors' samples.

V is TRBV28 and J is TRBJ2-7, with D uncertain. This CDR3 is built from 12 residues. Germline V lookup: CDR1 MDHEN, CDR2 SYDVKM. Trimming took off 4 bases at V and 3 bases at J, with 7 bases between the two ends. As DNA, the CDR3 is TGTGCCAGCAGTTCCACTAACTACGAGCAGTACTTC. This encodes CASSSTNYEQYF.

The rearrangement uses TRBV12-3 or TRBV12-4 and TRBJ1-1; D remains unclear. The length of the CDR3 is 14 residues. V was shortened by 0 bases and J by 1 base, with 6 bases between the two germline ends. The CDR3 coding sequence is TGTGCCAGCAGTTTAGCGGAAACGAACACTGAAGCTTTCTTT. As protein: CASSLAETNTEAFF.

Ten or more counts support this clonotype. The rearrangement links TRBV28 to TRBJ2-1; D might be TRBD2 (5 bases). CDR3 length equals 14 residues. Looked up from germline, CDR1 is MDHEN and CDR2 is SYDVKM. V dropped 10 bases and J dropped 0 bases, with 13 bases sitting between them. CDR3 in amino acids: CATGLRASYNEQFF. The CDR3 DNA is TGTGCCACCGGCCTGAGGGCCTCCTACAATGAGCAGTTCTTC.

The genes are TRBV6-2 or TRBV6-3 and TRBJ2-3, with D maybe TRBD2 (6 bases). The CDR3 covers 13 residues. Trimming removed 10 bases at V and 0 bases at J, with 11 bases between. Germline loops: CDR1 MNHEY, CDR2 SVGEGT. CDR3 bases: TGTGCCATCCGGGACTTGAGCACAGATACGCAGTATTTT. Its translation is CAIRDLSTDTQYF.

There are many counts of this clonotype. The rearrangement uses TRBV7-9 and TRBJ2-1; 7 bases fit TRBD1. Germline V gives CDR1 SEHNR, CDR2 FQNEAQ (reference sequence). Trimming cost V 5 bases and J 0 bases; bases outside gene matches: 7. The CDR3 runs to 16 residues. CDR3 DNA sequence: TGTGCCAGCAGCCCATTCCAGGGGGTCTCCTACAATGAGCAGTTCTTC. Its protein product is CASSPFQGVSYNEQFF.

This clonotype has a handful of counts. J is TRBJ1-5 and V is TRBV2; D is unclear. V gave up 6 bases and J gave up 1 base, with 4 bases separating them. This CDR3 has 12 amino acids. Germline lookup yields CDR1 SNHLY and CDR2 FYNNEI. The CDR3 DNA reads as TGTGCCAGCAGGGGAAGCAATCAGCCCCAGCATTTT. It codes for CASRGSNQPQHF.

In this sample, this clonotype turned up many times. This chain uses TRBV3-1 with TRBJ2-2; 9 bases are shared with TRBD1. The length of the CDR3 is 15 residues. Germline CDR1 reads LGHDT; CDR2 reads YNNKEL (reference sequence). J gave up 4 bases and V 4 bases, and 4 bases lay outside the gene matches. The CDR3 sequence is CASSRQGDGTGELFF. The CDR3 coding sequence is TGTGCCAGCAGCCGACAGGGGGACGGCACCGGGGAGCTGTTTTTT. Variable domain in full (rest from reference TRBV3-1 and TRBJ2-2): DTAVSQTPKYLVTQMGNDKSIKCEQNLGHDTMYWYKQDSKKFLKIMFSYNNKELIINETVPNRFSPKSPDKAHLNLHINSLELGDSAVYFCASSRQGDGTGELFFGEGSRLTVL.

This clonotype has at least ten counts. The chain joins TRBV7-9 to TRBJ2-7; 9 bases align to TRBD2. V was clipped by 4 bases and J by 8 bases; unmatched bases: 9. The CDR3 sequence is 14 residues long. Germline-derived CDR1 and CDR2 are SEHNR and FQNEAQ (reference sequence). The CDR3 spells CASSSGLALSQQYF. For the CDR3, the DNA is TGTGCCAGCAGCTCGGGACTAGCCCTTTCTCAGCAGTACTTC.

This clonotype was counted ten times or more. J is TRBJ2-1 and V is TRBV5-1; D uncertain. The V and J ends lost 0 bases and 2 bases respectively, with 9 bases between them. Germline CDR1 reads SGHRS; CDR2 reads YFSETQ. CDR3 length: 15 residues. The CDR3 sequence: CASSLARRTYNEQFF. Here the CDR3 DNA reads TGCGCCAGCAGCTTGGCCCGGCGGACCTACAATGAGCAGTTCTTC. Together with reference TRBV5-1 and TRBJ2-1, the CDR3 gives the full variable domain: KAGVTQTPRYLIKTRGQQVTLSCSPISGHRSVSWYQQTPGQGLQFLFEYFSETQRNKGNFPGRFSGRQFSNSRSEMNVSTLELGDSALYLCASSLARRTYNEQFFGPGTRLTVL.

The V and J genes are TRBV20-1 and TRBJ2-7, with TRBD1 as a possible D gene (5 bases). Trimming stripped 0 bases from V and 2 bases from J, with 20 bases between. The V gene's germline CDR1 is DFQATT and CDR2 SNEGSKA (reference sequence). The length of the CDR3 is 17 residues. The CDR3 coding sequence is TGCAGTGCTAGAGATAGGGGTATGGCCCCCACAGCCTACGAGCAGTACTTC. The encoded protein is CSARDRGMAPTAYEQYF.

This clonotype was found once. V usage is TRBV29-1 and J usage is TRBJ2-1; tentative D call: TRBD2 (5 bases). Trimming left V 0 bases short and J 13 bases short, with 16 bases between. This CDR3 is 13 amino acids long. In germline, CDR1 is SQVTM, CDR2 ANQGSEA. In nucleotides, the CDR3 is TGCAGCGTTGAAGAAGACGCACTGCCGGGACAGTTCTTC. Translated, it gives CSVEEDALPGQFF.

This clonotype was recorded many times. This chain uses TRBV29-1 with TRBJ2-3, with 7 nucleotides matching TRBD2. Looked up from germline, CDR1 is SQVTM and CDR2 is ANQGSEA. J was trimmed by 7 bases and V by 2 bases; bases with no gene match: 3. The CDR3 totals 12 residues. CDR3 protein: CSVEWTRNTQYF. The CDR3 bases are TGCAGCGTTGAATGGACTAGAAATACGCAGTATTTT.

This clonotype was observed at least ten times. This chain uses TRBV5-1 with TRBJ1-2; 7 bases map to TRBD1. The CDR3 is 15 amino acids. The ends lost 4 bases at V and 1 base at J; junction bases unmatched: 7. The V gene's germline CDR1 is SGHRS and CDR2 YFSETQ. The CDR3 loop reads CASSRGQALNYGYTF. For the CDR3, the DNA is TGCGCCAGCAGCCGAGGACAGGCCCTTAACTATGGCTACACCTTC.

This clonotype has ten or more counts. V gene TRBV4-3 combines with J gene TRBJ2-7, with 7 bases identical to TRBD2. The V gene end was trimmed by 0 bases and the J gene end by 6 bases; junction bases not matched to a gene: 11. The CDR3 runs to 16 residues. CDR1 and CDR2 (germline): LGHNA, YSLEER. As DNA, the CDR3 is TGCGCCAGCAGCCAAGATAAGGCGGGGGTACACCTCGAGCAGTACTTC. It codes for CASSQDKAGVHLEQYF.